The clone carrying this T cell receptor beta chain was recorded at least ten times. Its antigen is undetermined. The CDR3 has 13 amino acids. Per germline, CDR1 MNHEY and CDR2 SVGEGT. V lost 2 bases, J lost 4 bases, and 9 bases lay in between. One entry per CDR3 protein, called by TCRdb with MiXCR from the 5' RACE reads. The table has some 240,000 distinct CDR3 sequences, under 12% seen once. The data derive from a study of identical twins. Whole-study findings and limits: The models gave estimates that fell short of the out-of-frame TCR alpha sharing seen in monozygotic twins. Twins shared beta out-of-frame sequences in excess, but this excess was weaker.

The chain has TRBV6-2 or TRBV6-3 and TRBJ2-7; no clear D. The sample comprised memory T cells sorted from blood. The receptor comes from a man in his fifties in good health. The CDR3 nucleotides read TGTGCCAGCAGTTACGTGTCTAGGTACGAGCAGTACTTC. Translated: CASSYVSRYEQYF.